The 13 T cell receptor beta chains listed next were all sequenced from one sample in a study of blood T cell repertoires in COVID-19. Here immunoSEQ multiplex PCR was the method, and the copy in TCRdb shows in-frame clones only, minus some. The table has about 130,000 clones, around 85% seen once; the top ten hold about 15%. The sequenced material came from peripheral blood. The receptors shown here come from a man younger than 40 with COVID-19, enrolled during active disease.

The J gene is TRBJ1-6, the V gene TRBV5-8; 8 bases are shared with TRBD1. Germline assignment: CDR1 SGHTS and CDR2 YDEGEE. This CDR3 is 13 amino acids long. The J segment lost 19 bases and the V segment lost 1 base, leaving 10 bases of the junction unmatched. The CDR3, as DNA: TGTGCCAGCAGCTTGATCCCGGGACAGGAGGTACACTTT. Protein sequence: CASSLIPGQEVHF.

The chain recombines TRBV2 with TRBJ2-7; the D is unclear. Trimming left V 0 bases short and J 2 bases short, with 5 bases between. Germline V gives CDR1 SNHLY, CDR2 FYNNEI. The CDR3 is made up of 13 amino acids. The CDR3 nucleotides read TGTGCCAGCAGTGAAGCTAGAACCTACGAGCAGTACTTC. It is translated as CASSEARTYEQYF.

For the CDR3, the DNA is TGTGCCAGTAGTTCATGGCAGGGATATTCACCCCTCCACTTT. Its translation: CASSSWQGYSPLHF. The rearrangement uses TRBV19 and TRBJ1-6; D may be TRBD1 (5 bases). Trimming shortened V by 5 bases and J by 8 bases, and 13 bases separated the two germline ends. There are 14 residues in the CDR3. CDR1 LNHDA and CDR2 SQIVND come from the germline V gene (reference sequence).

The J gene is TRBJ2-1, the V gene TRBV27; 11 positions agree with TRBD2. With 1 base clipped from V and 7 bases from J, the junction kept 3 bases outside the gene matches. Looked up from germline, CDR1 is MNHEY and CDR2 is SMNVEV (reference sequence). The CDR3 is 15 amino acids. This CDR3 reads CASSLYGLAGNEQFF. CDR3 DNA: TGTGCCAGCAGTTTATACGGACTAGCGGGTAATGAGCAGTTCTTC.

This chain links TRBV21-1 with TRBJ1-5. TRBV21-1 is an annotated pseudogene. The CDR3 consists of 15 residues. In nucleotides, the CDR3 is TGTGCCAGCAGCAAAGAGCCTTTAAGCAATCAGCCCCAGCATTTT. Protein product: CASSKEPLSNQPQHF.

The rearrangement links TRBV5-1 to TRBJ2-5, with a possible D match to TRBD2 (5 bases). The CDR3 spans 15 residues. Germline assignment: CDR1 SGHRS and CDR2 YFSETQ. V was trimmed by 5 bases and J by 5 bases, leaving 19 bases between them. This CDR3 reads CASSRGDYVAETQYF. Written as DNA, the CDR3 is TGCGCCAGCAGTCGAGGAGACTACGTAGCGGAGACCCAGTACTTC.

This chain uses TRBV6-5 with TRBJ1-5, with a tentative D call TRBD1 (6 bases). The germline V and J ends were trimmed by 6 bases and 6 bases, with 15 bases remaining between them. Germline V gives CDR1 MNHEY, CDR2 SVGAGI. The CDR3 runs to 14 residues. This CDR3 is CASRTQGRGQPQHF. In DNA, the CDR3 is TGTGCCAGCAGGACACAGGGACGGGGTCAGCCCCAGCATTTT.

The J gene is TRBJ1-4, the V gene TRBV20-1; the D is unclear. Germline loops: CDR1 DFQATT, CDR2 SNEGSKA (reference sequence). V was clipped by 3 bases and J by 8 bases, with 7 bases between them. This CDR3 has 11 amino acids. In DNA form, the CDR3 reads TGCAGTGCTAGCATCGAGGAAAAACTGTTTTTT. Residues: CSASIEEKLFF.

The rearrangement links TRBV28 to TRBJ2-7; TRBD2 matches at 11 bases. In germline, CDR1 is MDHEN, CDR2 SYDVKM. V lost 6 bases and J lost 4; bases outside the gene matches: 8. The CDR3 spans 15 residues. The CDR3 region has the DNA TGTGCCAGCAGCCTAAATAGCGGGGGGGCTTACGAGCAGTACTTC. Protein: CASSLNSGGAYEQYF.

This clone was counted once. The rearrangement uses TRBV6-5 and TRBJ1-1; D might be TRBD1 (5 bases). This CDR3 has 15 residues. Trimming removed 0 bases from V and 0 bases from J, with 8 bases in between. Germline values: CDR1 MNHEY, CDR2 SVGAGI. The CDR3 reads CASSYSRQMNTEAFF. The CDR3 bases are TGTGCCAGCAGTTACTCACGACAGATGAACACTGAAGCTTTCTTT.

V gene TRBV5-5 combines with J gene TRBJ2-6; 9 bases are shared with TRBD2. The ends lost 0 bases at V and 0 bases at J; junction bases unmatched: 4. The CDR3 covers 18 residues. Per germline, CDR1 SGHKS and CDR2 YYEKEE (reference sequence). CDR3 nucleotides: TGTGCCAGCAGCTTGGGGCTAGCGGGGTTCTCTGGGGCCAACGTCCTGACTTTC. Its protein is CASSLGLAGFSGANVLTF.

The chain joins TRBV6-5 to TRBJ1-5, with 8 bases that match TRBD1. Trimming cost V 5 bases and J 6 bases; bases outside gene matches: 9. This CDR3 has 15 residues. Germline loops: CDR1 MNHEY, CDR2 SVGAGI. For the CDR3, the DNA is TGTGCCAGCAGTCAGGACAGGGACGGCAGTCAGCCCCAGCATTTT. Its protein product is CASSQDRDGSQPQHF.

The CDR3 loop is CAISVYRDEQYF. The CDR3 bases are TGTGCCATCAGTGTGTATCGGGACGAGCAGTACTTC. The chain combines TRBV10-3 with TRBJ2-7; D gene unclear. Germline values: CDR1 ENHRY, CDR2 SYGVKD. V was cut by 4 bases and J by 5 bases, with 9 bases left in between. The CDR3 covers 12 residues.